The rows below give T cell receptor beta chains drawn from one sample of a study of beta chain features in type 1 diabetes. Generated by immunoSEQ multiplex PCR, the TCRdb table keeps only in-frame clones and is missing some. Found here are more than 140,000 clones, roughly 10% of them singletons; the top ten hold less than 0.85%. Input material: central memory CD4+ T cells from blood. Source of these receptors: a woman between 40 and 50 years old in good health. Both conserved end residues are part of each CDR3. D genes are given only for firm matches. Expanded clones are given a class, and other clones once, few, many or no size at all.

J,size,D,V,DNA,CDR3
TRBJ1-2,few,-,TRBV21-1,TGTGCCAGCAGCTTGCGGAAGGAGGGTCGTAACTATGGCTACACCTTC,CASSLRKEGRNYGYTF
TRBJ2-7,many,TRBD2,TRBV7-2,TGTGCCAGCAGCTGGACTAGTTTGGCCGAGCAGTACTTC,CASSWTSLAEQYF
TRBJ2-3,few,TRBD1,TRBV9,TGTGCCAGCAGCGACCAGAGACAGGGTCGCACAGATACGCAGTATTTT,CASSDQRQGRTDTQYF
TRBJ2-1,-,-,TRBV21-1,TGTGCCAGCAGCACCCAGGCGGGAGGTTCTTACAATGAGCAGTTCTTC,CASSTQAGGSYNEQFF
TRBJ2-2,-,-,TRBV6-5,TGTGCCAGCAGTTTGGGACATTCGAACACCGGGGAGCTGTTTTTT,CASSLGHSNTGELFF
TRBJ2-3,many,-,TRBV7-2,TGTGCCAGCAGCTCCGACCTTCGGGGGGCGGGAGATACGCAGTATTTT,CASSSDLRGAGDTQYF
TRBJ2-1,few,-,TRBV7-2,TGTGCCAGCAGCTTCTCCATCGGTGAGCAGTTCTTC,CASSFSIGEQFF
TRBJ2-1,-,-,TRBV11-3,TGTGCCAGCAGTTCAGGGACTTGGAATGAGCAGTTCTTC,CASSSGTWNEQFF
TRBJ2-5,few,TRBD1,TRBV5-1,TGCGCCAGCAGCCCTGGACAGGGCGACCAAGAGACCCAGTACTTC,CASSPGQGDQETQYF
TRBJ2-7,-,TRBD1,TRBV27,TGTGCCAGCAGTATTGACAGGGGCCCCTACGAGCAGTACTTC,CASSIDRGPYEQYF
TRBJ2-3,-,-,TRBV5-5,TGTGCCAGCAGCCCGGGTGGGTCCCGTACAGATACGCAGTATTTT,CASSPGGSRTDTQYF
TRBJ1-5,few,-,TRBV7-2,TGTGCCAGCAGCTTAGTCAGGTCCTTTCAGCCCCAGCATTTT,CASSLVRSFQPQHF
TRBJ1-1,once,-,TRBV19,TGTGCCAGTAGTATCCGCGGGAAGAGCACTGAAGCTTTCTTT,CASSIRGKSTEAFF
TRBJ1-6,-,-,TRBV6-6,TGTGCCAGCAGTCCGCTACCGCTGCTTAATTCACCCCTCCACTTT,CASSPLPLLNSPLHF
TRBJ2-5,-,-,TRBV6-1,TGTGCCAGCTCGCGGCTAGCAGCACAAGAGACCCAGTACTTC,CASSRLAAQETQYF
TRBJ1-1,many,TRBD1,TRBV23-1,TGCGCCAGGGGTCCCGGGACAGGCGAAGCTTTCTTT,CARGPGTGEAFF
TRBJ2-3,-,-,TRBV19,TGTGCCAGTAGTATGCAACTCACAGATACGCAGTATTTT,CASSMQLTDTQYF
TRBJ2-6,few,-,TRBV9,TGTGCCAGCAAGTTCGGTCTCGCAGGGTCTGGGGCCAACGTCCTGACTTTC,CASKFGLAGSGANVLTF
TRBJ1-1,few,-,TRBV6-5,TGTGCCAGCAGTTATCAACGCAGCACTGAAGCTTTCTTT,CASSYQRSTEAFF
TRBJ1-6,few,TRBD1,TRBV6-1,TGTGCCAGCACCGAGGACAGGGCCTATAATTCACCCCTCCACTTT,CASTEDRAYNSPLHF
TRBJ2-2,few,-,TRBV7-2,TGTGCCAGCAGCTTAATCCGCACCGGGGAGCTGTTTTTT,CASSLIRTGELFF
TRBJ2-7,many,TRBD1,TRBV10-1,TGCGCCAGCAGTGGGAGGGGGACAGGGGACCACGAGCAGTACTTC,CASSGRGTGDHEQYF
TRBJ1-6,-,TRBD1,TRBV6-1,TGTGCCAGCAGTGTAGGGGGCGAGGATTCACCCCTCCACTTT,CASSVGGEDSPLHF
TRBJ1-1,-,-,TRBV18,TGTGCCAGCTCACGCGCAATGAACACTGAAGCTTTCTTT,CASSRAMNTEAFF
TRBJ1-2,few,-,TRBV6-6,TGTGCCAGCGGGACACGGGTCGGCTATGGCTACACCTTC,CASGTRVGYGYTF
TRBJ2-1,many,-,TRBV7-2,TGTGCCAGCAGCCTGGACTACAACAATGAGCAGTTCTTC,CASSLDYNNEQFF
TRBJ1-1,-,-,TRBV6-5,TGTGCCAGCAGCGCTTCCAGGGCTAACACTGAAGCTTTCTTT,CASSASRANTEAFF
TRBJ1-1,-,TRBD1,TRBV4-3,TGCGCCAGCAGCCAAGTGGCAGGGGGGAACACTGAAGCTTTCTTT,CASSQVAGGNTEAFF
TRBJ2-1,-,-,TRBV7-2,TGTGCCAGCAGCTTACCCATAATTAGTAGCGATGAGCAGTTCTTC,CASSLPIISSDEQFF
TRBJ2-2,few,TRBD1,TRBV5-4,TGTGCCAGCAGCTTGGATTCCGGGACAGGGAACACCGGGGAGCTGTTTTTT,CASSLDSGTGNTGELFF
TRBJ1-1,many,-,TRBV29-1,TGCAGCGTTCGAGGACAAGGGAACACTGAAGCTTTCTTT,CSVRGQGNTEAFF
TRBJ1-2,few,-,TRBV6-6,TGTGCCAGCAGTTACGACGGACAACTATATGGCTACACCTTC,CASSYDGQLYGYTF
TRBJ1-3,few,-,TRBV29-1,TGCAGTTGTGGCGCCGGGTCTGGAAACACCATATATTTT,CSCGAGSGNTIYF
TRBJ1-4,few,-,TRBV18,TGTGCCAGCTCATCGGACAGAGAGAATGAAAAACTGTTTTTT,CASSSDRENEKLFF
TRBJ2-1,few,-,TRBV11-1,TGTGCCAGCAGCCTAGCAGCTGAGATTGGGCAGTTCTTC,CASSLAAEIGQFF
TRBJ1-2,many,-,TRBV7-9,TGTGCCAGCAGCTTTCTCCACCATTCCGGAGGCTATGGCTACACCTTC,CASSFLHHSGGYGYTF
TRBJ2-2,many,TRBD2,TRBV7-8,TGTGCCAGCAGCTTAGTGGGGGGGGGAGCCCTCACCGGGGAGCTGTTTTTT,CASSLVGGGALTGELFF
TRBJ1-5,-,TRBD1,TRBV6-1,TGTGCCAGCAGTGACCAGGGGGGACGACAGCCCCAGCATTTT,CASSDQGGRQPQHF
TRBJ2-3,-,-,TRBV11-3,TGTGCCAGCAGTCAGTACAGCACAGATACGCAGTATTTT,CASSQYSTDTQYF